Below, 2 T cell receptor beta chains from the same sample are listed, as sequenced in a study of shared clonotypes between healthy human individuals (dated by TCRdb to the early 2020s). Library preparation was by the immunoSEQ multiplex PCR assay. In its TCRdb copy, this immuneACCESS table keeps in-frame sequences only and misses some clones. Where compared with another copy, unresolved V genes explain less than half of these, and the others have no known cause. The sample records around 1.6 million clones, about 98% of which are singletons. About 0.45% of the sample rests with the top ten. Sequencing used naive CD4+ T cells sorted from blood. Interpreted using the paper, the cell subset or site label stands for: CD45RA+ positively selected. These TCRs come from a man aged 30 to 39 in good health.

V and J are TRBV10-1 and TRBJ2-3, with a weak D call TRBD2 (5 bases). This CDR3 contains 13 residues. Trimming left V 6 bases short and J 0 bases short, with 7 bases between. Germline V gene data show CDR1 as WNHNN and CDR2 as SYGVQD (reference sequence). CDR3 protein: CASRRTSTDTQYF. In DNA form, the CDR3 reads TGCGCCAGCAGGAGGACTAGCACAGATACGCAGTATTTT.

The J gene is TRBJ1-1, the V gene TRBV5-5, with TRBD1 matching over 8 bases. V shed 4 bases and J 2 bases; nucleotides not matched to a gene: 7. The V gene's germline CDR1 is SGHKS and CDR2 YYEKEE (reference sequence). This CDR3 has 15 amino acids. CDR3 sequence (DNA): TGTGCCAGCAGCCCGCCCGGACAGGGTAACACTGAAGCTTTCTTT. It codes for CASSPPGQGNTEAFF. Full variable domain (missing parts from reference TRBV5-5 and TRBJ1-1): DAGVTQSPTHLIKTRGQQVTLRCSPISGHKSVSWYQQVLGQGPQFIFQYYEKEERGRGNFPDRFSARQFPNYSSELNVNALLLGDSALYLCASSPPGQGNTEAFFGQGTRLTVV.